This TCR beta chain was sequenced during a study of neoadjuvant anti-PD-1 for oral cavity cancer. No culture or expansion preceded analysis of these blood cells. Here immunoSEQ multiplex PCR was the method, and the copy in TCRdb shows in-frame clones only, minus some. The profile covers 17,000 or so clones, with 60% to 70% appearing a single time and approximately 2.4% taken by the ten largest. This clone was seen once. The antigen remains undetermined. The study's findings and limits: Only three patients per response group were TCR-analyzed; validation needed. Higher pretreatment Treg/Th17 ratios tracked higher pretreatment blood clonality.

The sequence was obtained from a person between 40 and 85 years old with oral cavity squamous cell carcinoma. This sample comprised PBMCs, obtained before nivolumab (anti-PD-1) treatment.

The CDR3 coding sequence is TGTGCCAGTAGTTCCTGGACTAGCGGGAGGGCCCTCACCGGGGAGCTGTTTTTT. Its translation is CASSSWTSGRALTGELFF. The chain uses TRBV19 and TRBJ2-2, with 15 bases matching TRBD2. Germline V gene data show CDR1 as LNHDA and CDR2 as SQIVND (reference sequence). This CDR3 is 18 amino acids long. Losses at the gene ends were 5 bases for V and 4 bases for J; bases not matched to a gene: 8.